These 7 T cell receptor beta chains were sequenced from one sample in a study of CD8+ T cells in alopecia areata. Treatment given: oral pan-JAK inhibitor, 5-10 mg twice daily. Extraction and reverse transcription of RNA yielded cDNA as the sequencing template. Assay: immunoSEQ multiplex PCR; the TCRdb copy retains only in-frame clones and omits some. Of about 190,000 clones in the sample, 45% to 75% are singletons; the top ten hold roughly 0.7%. Sample: CD4+ T cells sorted from blood, taken at week 4, from a patient treated with tofacitinib. Every receptor here comes from a human donor with alopecia areata.

The rearrangement joins TRBV29-1 to TRBJ2-7; 8 positions agree with TRBD1. Germline CDR1 and CDR2: SQVTM and ANQGSEA. With 5 bases clipped from V and 6 bases from J, the junction kept 3 bases outside the gene matches. The CDR3 is 11 amino acids. The CDR3 DNA reads TGCAGCGTTATGGACAGGGCCGAGCAGTACTTC. It codes for CSVMDRAEQYF.

The chain has TRBV15 and TRBJ1-5; D is undetermined. The CDR3 is 14 residues long. Per germline, CDR1 LNHNV and CDR2 YYDKDF (reference sequence). Trimming stripped 0 bases from V and 2 bases from J, with 5 bases between. As DNA, the CDR3 is TGTGCCACCAGCAGAGACACCCGCAATCAGCCCCAGCATTTT. Protein product: CATSRDTRNQPQHF. Drawing the rest from reference TRBV15 and TRBJ1-5, the complete variable domain is DAMVIQNPRYQVTQFGKPVTLSCSQTLNHNVMYWYQQKSSQAPKLLFHYYDKDFNNEADTPDNFQSRRPNTSFCFLDIRSPGLGDTAMYLCATSRDTRNQPQHFGDGTRLSIL.

This clone was detected only a few times. This chain joins TRBV29-1 and TRBJ1-2; D call uncertain. Trimming shortened V by 3 bases and J by 8 bases, and 19 bases separated the two germline ends. This CDR3 spans 14 amino acids. CDR1 and CDR2 from the germline V gene are SQVTM and ANQGSEA. The CDR3 sequence: CSVDSGPAIGGYTF. The CDR3 coding sequence is TGCAGCGTTGATTCAGGTCCGGCTATTGGGGGCTACACCTTC.

This chain uses TRBV15 with TRBJ2-1, with a tentative D call TRBD1 (5 bases). V was trimmed by 0 bases and J by 8 bases, leaving 14 bases between them. The CDR3 covers 15 residues. Germline values: CDR1 LNHNV, CDR2 YYDKDF (reference sequence). The chain's CDR3 is CATSRDRVFRDEQFF. In DNA, the CDR3 is TGTGCCACCAGCAGAGATCGGGTCTTCAGGGATGAGCAGTTCTTC.

The rearrangement links TRBV28 to TRBJ2-6; the match to TRBD1 covers 10 bases. The CDR3 sequence is 20 residues long. Losses at the gene ends were 6 bases for V and 2 bases for J; bases not matched to a gene: 16. The germline gives CDR1 MDHEN, CDR2 SYDVKM. The CDR3 DNA reads as TGTGCCAGCAGGGTGCCGCCGGGACAGGGGCCTTTGGCTGGGGCCAACGTCCTGACTTTC. It is translated as CASRVPPGQGPLAGANVLTF. Combining the CDR3 with reference TRBV28 and TRBJ2-6 gives the whole variable domain DVKVTQSSRYLVKRTGEKVFLECVQDMDHENMFWYRQDPGLGLRLIYFSYDVKMKEKGDIPEGYSVSREKKERFSLILESASTNQTSMYLCASRVPPGQGPLAGANVLTFGAGSRLTVL.

This chain links TRBV27 with TRBJ1-5; D gene uncertain. CDR3 size: 14 residues. The germline V and J ends were trimmed by 3 bases and 0 bases, with 6 bases remaining between them. CDR1 and CDR2 (germline): MNHEY, SMNVEV (reference sequence). The CDR3 here is CASSFKDSNQPQHF. The CDR3, as DNA: TGTGCCAGCAGTTTTAAAGATAGCAATCAGCCCCAGCATTTT.

A few counts support this clone. V usage is TRBV4-2 and J usage is TRBJ1-5; TRBD1 is a possible D gene (6 bases). CDR1 and CDR2 (germline): LGHNA, YNFKEQ. V lost 3 bases and J lost 4, with 13 bases in between. This CDR3 contains 15 residues. The CDR3 here is CASSHAQGTNQPQHF. Written as DNA, the CDR3 is TGTGCCAGCAGCCATGCTCAGGGGACTAATCAGCCCCAGCATTTT.